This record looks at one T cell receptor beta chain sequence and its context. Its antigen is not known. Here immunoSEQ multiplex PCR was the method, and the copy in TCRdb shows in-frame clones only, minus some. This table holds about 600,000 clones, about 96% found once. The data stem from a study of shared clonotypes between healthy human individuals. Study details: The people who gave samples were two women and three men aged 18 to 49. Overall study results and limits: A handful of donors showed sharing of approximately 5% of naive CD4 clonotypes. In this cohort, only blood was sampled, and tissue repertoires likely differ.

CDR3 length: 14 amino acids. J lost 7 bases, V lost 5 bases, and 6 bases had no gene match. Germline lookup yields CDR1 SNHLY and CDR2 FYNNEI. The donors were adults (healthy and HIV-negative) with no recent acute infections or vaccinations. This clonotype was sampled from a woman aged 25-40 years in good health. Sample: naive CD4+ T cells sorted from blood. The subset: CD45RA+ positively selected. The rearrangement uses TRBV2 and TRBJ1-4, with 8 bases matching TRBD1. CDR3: CASSQQGESEKLFF. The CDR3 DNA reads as TGTGCCAGCAGTCAACAGGGGGAAAGTGAAAAACTGTTTTTT. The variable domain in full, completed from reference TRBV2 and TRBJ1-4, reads EPEVTQTPSHQVTQMGQEVILRCVPISNHLYFYWYRQILGQKVEFLVSFYNNEISEKSEIFDDQFSVERPDGSNFTLKIRSTKLEDSAMYFCASSQQGESEKLFFGSGTQLSVL.